Below, one T cell receptor beta chain is given with its context. What it binds is not known. Other DNA sequences within the sample encode an identical CDR3. The CDR3 has 14 residues. Germline CDR1 reads SQVTM; CDR2 reads ANQGSEA. The V gene end was trimmed by 4 bases and the J gene end by 3 bases; junction bases not matched to a gene: 1. This table comes from immunoSEQ multiplex PCR, and its TCRdb copy is limited to in-frame clones, with some not included. The sample holds under 2,500,000 clones, about 94% seen once. The data were taken from a study of shared clonotypes between healthy human individuals. The overall study: Per donor, CD8 memory used one plate, CD8 naive used two, CD4 memory used three and CD4 naive used three. Study findings and constraints: An expected dependence of interdonor clonotype sharing on sequencing depth was noted.

V usage is TRBV29-1 and J usage is TRBJ2-3; 13 bases align to TRBD2. The sequenced sample was naive CD4+ T cells sorted from blood. Subset given: CD45RA+ positively selected. The sequence derives from a man aged 18 to 30 in good health. CDR3 nucleotides: TGCAGCGTTGGGACTAGCGGGGGAACAGATACGCAGTATTTT. Translation: CSVGTSGGTDTQYF.